Listed below are T cell receptor beta chains from one sample, sequenced in a study of post-analysis software for immune sequencing data. TCRdb redid the calling of the PCR reads with MiXCR, one entry per CDR3 protein. Of about 770,000 distinct CDR3 sequences detected, 40% to 55% appear once; the ten largest clones hold 4.9%. Sequenced: blood. Every receptor here comes from a girl between 10 and 17 years old with multiple sclerosis. CDR3s include the opening cysteine and the closing phenylalanine or tryptophan. The order of the fields is V gene, D gene, J gene, clone size, CDR3 protein, CDR3 DNA. A D gene is named only where the DNA matches it firmly. Clone size is not always given. Where it is, it says once, few, many or a class for expanded clones.

v_call: TRBV29-1
d_call: TRBD1
j_call: TRBJ2-7
clone_size: .
cdr3_aa: CSVESLGQGESYEQYF
cdr3_nt: TGCAGCGTTGAATCCTTGGGACAGGGGGAGTCCTACGAGCAGTACTTC

v_call: TRBV29-1
d_call: .
j_call: TRBJ1-2
clone_size: .
cdr3_aa: CSVEDDGYTF
cdr3_nt: TGCAGCGTTGAGGACGATGGCTACACCTTC

v_call: TRBV6-1
d_call: .
j_call: TRBJ2-1
clone_size: .
cdr3_aa: CASRGRAPGRNEQFF
cdr3_nt: TGTGCCAGCAGGGGGCGAGCGCCTGGTCGGAATGAGCAGTTCTTC

v_call: TRBV20-1
d_call: .
j_call: TRBJ2-7
clone_size: .
cdr3_aa: CSAREAGSHYEQYF
cdr3_nt: TGCAGTGCTAGAGAGGCGGGGTCCCACTACGAGCAGTACTTC

v_call: TRBV20-1
d_call: .
j_call: TRBJ1-2
clone_size: .
cdr3_aa: CSARGQIANYGYTF
cdr3_nt: TGCAGTGCTAGAGGACAGATAGCTAACTATGGCTACACCTTC

v_call: TRBV9
d_call: .
j_call: TRBJ2-1
clone_size: few
cdr3_aa: CASSVVKGTYNEQFF
cdr3_nt: TGTGCCAGCAGCGTAGTAAAGGGAACGTACAATGAGCAGTTCTTC

v_call: TRBV15
d_call: TRBD2
j_call: TRBJ2-1
clone_size: few
cdr3_aa: CATSRDGASGSEQFF
cdr3_nt: TGTGCCACCAGCAGAGATGGAGCTAGCGGGAGTGAGCAGTTCTTC

v_call: TRBV27
d_call: TRBD1
j_call: TRBJ1-6
clone_size: .
cdr3_aa: CASSYRDRASPLHF
cdr3_nt: TGTGCCAGCAGCTACCGGGACAGAGCTTCACCCCTCCACTTT

v_call: TRBV3-1
d_call: TRBD1
j_call: TRBJ1-4
clone_size: few
cdr3_aa: CASRSTGPSTNEKRFF
cdr3_nt: TGTGCCAGCAGGTCGACAGGGCCCTCAACTAATGAAAAACGGTTTTTT

v_call: TRBV20-1
d_call: .
j_call: TRBJ2-3
clone_size: .
cdr3_aa: CSASWQGADTQYF
cdr3_nt: TGCAGTGCTAGTTGGCAGGGTGCAGATACGCAGTATTTT

v_call: TRBV29-1
d_call: .
j_call: TRBJ2-3
clone_size: .
cdr3_aa: CSVEDWGRPTDTQYF
cdr3_nt: TGCAGCGTTGAAGACTGGGGCAGGCCCACAGATACGCAGTATTTT

v_call: TRBV5-1
d_call: .
j_call: TRBJ2-3
clone_size: .
cdr3_aa: CASRGAGSQGDTQYF
cdr3_nt: TGCGCCAGCAGAGGGGCGGGATCGCAGGGAGATACGCAGTATTTT

v_call: TRBV20-1
d_call: .
j_call: TRBJ2-7
clone_size: few
cdr3_aa: CSASGPREGTTYEQYF
cdr3_nt: TGCAGTGCTAGTGGGCCCCGGGAAGGGACAACCTACGAGCAGTACTTC

v_call: TRBV29-1
d_call: .
j_call: TRBJ2-1
clone_size: .
cdr3_aa: CSVVGRERGNEQFF
cdr3_nt: TGCAGCGTTGTGGGCCGGGAGCGAGGGAATGAGCAGTTCTTC

v_call: TRBV4-3
d_call: TRBD1
j_call: TRBJ1-2
clone_size: .
cdr3_aa: CASSQENRGKGYTF
cdr3_nt: TGCGCCAGCAGCCAAGAAAACAGGGGAAAAGGCTACACCTTC

v_call: TRBV7-9
d_call: .
j_call: TRBJ2-1
clone_size: .
cdr3_aa: CASSVPTRNEQFF
cdr3_nt: TGTGCCAGCAGCGTCCCGACTCGGAATGAGCAGTTCTTC

v_call: TRBV12-3/TRBV12-4
d_call: .
j_call: TRBJ1-5
clone_size: .
cdr3_aa: CASSFSWEPQHF
cdr3_nt: TGTGCCAGCAGTTTCTCCTGGGAGCCCCAGCATTTT

v_call: TRBV6-1
d_call: TRBD1
j_call: TRBJ2-6
clone_size: few
cdr3_aa: CASSPRDRVASGANVLTF
cdr3_nt: TGTGCCAGCAGTCCCCGGGACAGAGTAGCTTCTGGGGCCAACGTCCTGACTTTC

v_call: TRBV6-2/TRBV6-3
d_call: .
j_call: TRBJ2-1
clone_size: .
cdr3_aa: CASSDRPFSYNEQFF
cdr3_nt: TGTGCCAGCAGTGACAGGCCCTTCTCCTACAATGAGCAGTTCTTC

v_call: TRBV20-1
d_call: .
j_call: TRBJ1-1
clone_size: .
cdr3_aa: CSARERVMNTEAFF
cdr3_nt: TGCAGTGCTAGAGAGAGGGTGATGAACACTGAAGCTTTCTTT

v_call: TRBV11-3
d_call: .
j_call: TRBJ2-3
clone_size: .
cdr3_aa: CASSNRDYGITDTQYF
cdr3_nt: TGTGCCAGCAGCAACAGGGACTACGGGATCACAGATACGCAGTATTTT

v_call: TRBV7-8
d_call: .
j_call: TRBJ2-5
clone_size: .
cdr3_aa: CASSLNQPQETQYF
cdr3_nt: TGTGCCAGCAGCTTGAATCAGCCTCAAGAGACCCAGTACTTC

v_call: TRBV11-2
d_call: .
j_call: TRBJ2-1
clone_size: .
cdr3_aa: CASSLGASGGNEQFF
cdr3_nt: TGTGCCAGCAGCTTAGGGGCCAGCGGAGGCAATGAGCAGTTCTTC

v_call: TRBV6-6
d_call: .
j_call: TRBJ1-2
clone_size: few
cdr3_aa: CASSFSPGMGGYGYTF
cdr3_nt: TGTGCCAGCAGTTTTTCCCCAGGGATGGGGGGCTATGGCTACACCTTC

v_call: TRBV7-2
d_call: .
j_call: TRBJ1-6
clone_size: few
cdr3_aa: CASSPAWSSYNSPLHF
cdr3_nt: TGTGCCAGCAGCCCTGCGTGGAGCTCCTATAATTCACCCCTCCACTTT

v_call: TRBV20-1
d_call: TRBD2
j_call: TRBJ2-1
clone_size: many
cdr3_aa: CSARDLAGVVGEQFF
cdr3_nt: TGCAGTGCTAGAGATCTAGCGGGAGTTGTAGGTGAGCAGTTCTTC

v_call: TRBV7-9
d_call: TRBD1
j_call: TRBJ1-4
clone_size: once
cdr3_aa: CASSLGTGSQFF
cdr3_nt: TGTGCCAGCAGCTTAGGGACAGGGAGCCAGTTTTTT

v_call: TRBV20-1
d_call: TRBD1
j_call: TRBJ2-3
clone_size: .
cdr3_aa: CSATGQGTDTQYF
cdr3_nt: TGCAGTGCTACGGGACAGGGCACAGATACGCAGTATTTT

v_call: TRBV4-3
d_call: .
j_call: TRBJ2-3
clone_size: .
cdr3_aa: CASSQSRWGSDTQYF
cdr3_nt: TGCGCCAGCAGCCAGAGCAGGTGGGGGTCAGATACGCAGTATTTT

v_call: TRBV5-6
d_call: .
j_call: TRBJ2-4
clone_size: .
cdr3_aa: CASSFWGAGTKNIQYF
cdr3_nt: TGTGCCAGCAGCTTTTGGGGGGCAGGGACGAAAAACATTCAGTACTTC

v_call: TRBV3-1
d_call: .
j_call: TRBJ2-6
clone_size: .
cdr3_aa: CASSQRGGTGANVLTF
cdr3_nt: TGTGCCAGCAGCCAGAGAGGGGGGACCGGGGCCAACGTCCTGACTTTC

v_call: TRBV12-3/TRBV12-4
d_call: TRBD2
j_call: TRBJ2-3
clone_size: .
cdr3_aa: CASTKRGTSGRASTDTQYF
cdr3_nt: TGTGCCAGCACCAAAAGGGGGACTAGCGGGAGGGCTAGCACAGATACGCAGTATTTT

v_call: TRBV12-3/TRBV12-4
d_call: .
j_call: TRBJ1-5
clone_size: .
cdr3_aa: CASSFWDRHQPQHF
cdr3_nt: TGTGCCAGCAGTTTTTGGGACCGCCATCAGCCCCAGCATTTT

v_call: TRBV3-1
d_call: .
j_call: TRBJ2-2
clone_size: .
cdr3_aa: CASSPDSANTGELFF
cdr3_nt: TGTGCCAGCAGCCCAGACAGTGCGAACACCGGGGAGCTGTTTTTT

v_call: TRBV20-1
d_call: .
j_call: TRBJ2-5
clone_size: .
cdr3_aa: CSAGNPRGTQYF
cdr3_nt: TGCAGTGCCGGAAATCCTCGGGGGACCCAGTACTTC

v_call: TRBV6-5
d_call: .
j_call: TRBJ2-3
clone_size: .
cdr3_aa: CASSPGQKSTDTQYF
cdr3_nt: TGTGCCAGCAGCCCCGGACAGAAGAGCACAGATACGCAGTATTTT

v_call: TRBV27
d_call: TRBD2
j_call: TRBJ2-1
clone_size: .
cdr3_aa: CASSLAASGMNEQFF
cdr3_nt: TGTGCCAGCAGTTTAGCGGCTAGCGGAATGAATGAGCAGTTCTTC

v_call: TRBV5-6
d_call: TRBD1
j_call: TRBJ2-7
clone_size: .
cdr3_aa: CASSLGGTALYEQYF
cdr3_nt: TGTGCCAGCAGCTTGGGGGGGACAGCACTCTACGAGCAGTACTTC

v_call: TRBV5-1
d_call: .
j_call: TRBJ2-1
clone_size: .
cdr3_aa: CASSLVLPPEHEQFF
cdr3_nt: TGCGCCAGCAGCTTGGTTTTACCCCCAGAACATGAGCAGTTCTTC

v_call: TRBV10-3
d_call: TRBD2
j_call: TRBJ2-3
clone_size: few
cdr3_aa: CAISLTSGNQDTQYF
cdr3_nt: TGTGCCATCAGCCTGACTAGCGGGAACCAAGATACGCAGTATTTT

v_call: TRBV6-5
d_call: TRBD1
j_call: TRBJ1-2
clone_size: .
cdr3_aa: CASSYFRDRGRHQGGYTF
cdr3_nt: TGTGCCAGCAGTTACTTCCGGGACAGGGGGCGACACCAAGGTGGCTACACCTTC

v_call: TRBV6-5
d_call: TRBD2
j_call: TRBJ2-5
clone_size: few
cdr3_aa: CASRKAGGNGETQYF
cdr3_nt: TGTGCCAGCAGGAAAGCGGGAGGGAATGGGGAGACCCAGTACTTC

v_call: TRBV10-3
d_call: .
j_call: TRBJ2-3
clone_size: .
cdr3_aa: CAISEIRSTDTQYF
cdr3_nt: TGTGCCATCAGTGAGATTAGAAGCACAGATACGCAGTATTTT

v_call: TRBV4-2
d_call: .
j_call: TRBJ2-1
clone_size: .
cdr3_aa: CASSQDSGPAHNEQFF
cdr3_nt: TGTGCCAGCAGCCAAGATTCCGGACCAGCCCACAATGAGCAGTTCTTC

v_call: TRBV6-1
d_call: .
j_call: TRBJ2-7
clone_size: .
cdr3_aa: CASRVLGPLYEQYF
cdr3_nt: TGTGCCAGCAGGGTGCTGGGTCCACTCTACGAGCAGTACTTC

v_call: TRBV20-1
d_call: .
j_call: TRBJ2-7
clone_size: .
cdr3_aa: CSAHRDSTYEQYF
cdr3_nt: TGCAGTGCTCACCGGGACTCAACCTACGAGCAGTACTTC

v_call: TRBV29-1
d_call: .
j_call: TRBJ1-4
clone_size: .
cdr3_aa: CSVVSGAAGEKLFF
cdr3_nt: TGCAGCGTTGTTTCCGGGGCCGCGGGTGAAAAACTGTTTTTT

v_call: TRBV6-1
d_call: TRBD2
j_call: TRBJ2-3
clone_size: many
cdr3_aa: CASSELAGGPDTQYF
cdr3_nt: TGTGCCAGCAGTGAACTAGCGGGAGGTCCAGATACGCAGTATTTT

v_call: TRBV5-6
d_call: .
j_call: TRBJ2-3
clone_size: .
cdr3_aa: CASSLQGRGRDTQYF
cdr3_nt: TGTGCCAGCAGCCTCCAGGGCCGTGGAAGGGATACGCAGTATTTT

v_call: TRBV20-1
d_call: .
j_call: TRBJ2-1
clone_size: .
cdr3_aa: CSARGSTAEQFF
cdr3_nt: TGCAGTGCGAGAGGGAGTACAGCTGAGCAGTTCTTC

v_call: TRBV4-1
d_call: .
j_call: TRBJ2-1
clone_size: .
cdr3_aa: CASSQDTSFSSAEQFF
cdr3_nt: TGCGCCAGCAGCCAGGATACTAGTTTTTCGAGTGCTGAGCAGTTCTTC

v_call: TRBV5-4
d_call: .
j_call: TRBJ1-2
clone_size: few
cdr3_aa: CASSFSDGYTF
cdr3_nt: TGTGCCAGCAGCTTTTCGGATGGCTACACCTTC